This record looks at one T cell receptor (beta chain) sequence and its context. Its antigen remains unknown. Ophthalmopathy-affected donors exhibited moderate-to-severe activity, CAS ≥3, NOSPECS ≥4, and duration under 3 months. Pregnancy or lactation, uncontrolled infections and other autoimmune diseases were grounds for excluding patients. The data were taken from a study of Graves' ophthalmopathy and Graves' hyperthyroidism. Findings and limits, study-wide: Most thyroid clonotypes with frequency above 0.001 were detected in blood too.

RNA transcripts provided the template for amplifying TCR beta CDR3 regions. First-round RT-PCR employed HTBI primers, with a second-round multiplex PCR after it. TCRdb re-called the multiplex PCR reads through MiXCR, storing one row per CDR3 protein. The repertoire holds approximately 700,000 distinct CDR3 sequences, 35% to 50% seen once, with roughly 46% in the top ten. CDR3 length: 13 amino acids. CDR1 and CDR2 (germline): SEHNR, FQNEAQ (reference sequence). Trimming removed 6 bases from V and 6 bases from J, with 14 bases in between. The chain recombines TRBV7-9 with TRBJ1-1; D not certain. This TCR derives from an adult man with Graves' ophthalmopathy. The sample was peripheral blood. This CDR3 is CASSEWERSEAFF. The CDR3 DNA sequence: TGTGCCAGCAGTGAATGGGAGAGGTCTGAAGCTTTCTTT.